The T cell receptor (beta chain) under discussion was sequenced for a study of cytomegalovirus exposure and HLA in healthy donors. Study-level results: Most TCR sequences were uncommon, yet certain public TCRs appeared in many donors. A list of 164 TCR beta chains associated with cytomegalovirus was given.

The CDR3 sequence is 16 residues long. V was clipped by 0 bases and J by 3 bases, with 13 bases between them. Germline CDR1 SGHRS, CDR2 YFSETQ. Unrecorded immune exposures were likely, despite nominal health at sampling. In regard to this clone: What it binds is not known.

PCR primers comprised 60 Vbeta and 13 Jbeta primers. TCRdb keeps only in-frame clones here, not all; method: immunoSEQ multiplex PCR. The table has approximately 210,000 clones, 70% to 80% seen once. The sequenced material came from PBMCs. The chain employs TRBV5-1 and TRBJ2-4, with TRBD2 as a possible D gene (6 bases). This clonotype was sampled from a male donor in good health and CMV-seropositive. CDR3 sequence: CASSLGFRGGKNIQYF. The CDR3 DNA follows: TGCGCCAGCAGCTTGGGATTTAGGGGAGGCAAAAACATTCAGTACTTC.